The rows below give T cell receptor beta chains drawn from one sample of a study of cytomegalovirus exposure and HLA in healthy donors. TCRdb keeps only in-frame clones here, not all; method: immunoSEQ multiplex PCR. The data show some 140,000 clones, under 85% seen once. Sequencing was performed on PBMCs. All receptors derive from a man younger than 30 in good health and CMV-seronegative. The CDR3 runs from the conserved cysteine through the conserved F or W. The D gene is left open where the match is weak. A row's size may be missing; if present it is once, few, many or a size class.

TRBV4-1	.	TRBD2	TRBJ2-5	CASSQSITGLAGESETQYF	TGCGCCAGCAGCCAGAGCATTACCGGACTAGCGGGGGAGTCGGAGACCCAGTACTTC
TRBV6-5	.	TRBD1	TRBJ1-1	CASSYSFRTGVPEAFF	TGTGCCAGCAGTTACTCGTTCCGGACAGGGGTTCCCGAAGCCTTCTTT
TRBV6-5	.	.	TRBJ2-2	CASSKGHMNTGELFF	TGTGCCAGCAGTAAGGGACATATGAACACCGGGGAGCTGTTTTTT
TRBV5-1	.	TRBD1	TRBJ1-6	CASSLAEQGDSPLHF	TGCGCCAGCAGCTTGGCCGAGCAGGGGGATTCACCCCTCCACTTT
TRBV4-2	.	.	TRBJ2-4	CASSQTGSQYF	TGTGCCAGCAGCCAAACGGGGAGTCAGTACTTC
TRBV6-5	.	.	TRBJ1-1	CASSYGHTEAFF	TGTGCCAGCAGTTACGGCCACACTGAAGCTTTCTTT
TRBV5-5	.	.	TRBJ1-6	CASTGGGSYNSPLHF	TGTGCCAGCACGGGGGGAGGCTCCTATAATTCACCCCTCCACTTT
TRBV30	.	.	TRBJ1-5	CAWSVLGNQPQHF	TGTGCCTGGAGTGTACTAGGGAATCAGCCCCAGCATTTT
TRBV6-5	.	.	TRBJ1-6	CASSRQNSPLHF	TGTGCCAGCAGTCGACAGAATTCACCCCTCCACTTT
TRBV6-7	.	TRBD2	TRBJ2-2	CAPLPAGGNTGELFF	TGTGCACCCCTCCCGGCGGGGGGAAACACCGGGGAGCTGTTTTTT
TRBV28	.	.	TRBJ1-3	CASSVPGLSGNTIYF	TGTGCCAGCAGTGTACCGGGACTATCTGGAAACACCATATATTTT
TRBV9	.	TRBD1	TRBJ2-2	CASEGDRNTGELFF	TGTGCCAGTGAGGGGGACAGAAACACCGGGGAGCTGTTTTTT
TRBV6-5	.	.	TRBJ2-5	CASSYSSGGIRETQYF	TGTGCCAGCAGTTACTCGAGCGGCGGGATTCGGGAGACCCAGTACTTC
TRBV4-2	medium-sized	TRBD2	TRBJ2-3	CASSQASGGATDTQYF	TGTGCCAGCAGCCAAGCTAGCGGGGGGGCCACAGATACGCAGTATTTT
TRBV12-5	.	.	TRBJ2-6	CASGLQSSGANGLTF	TGTGCTAGTGGTTTGCAAAGCTCTGGGGCCAACGGCCTGACTTTC
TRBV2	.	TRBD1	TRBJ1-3	CASSIDRVSGNTIYF	TGTGCCAGCAGTATCGACAGGGTCTCTGGAAACACCATATATTTT
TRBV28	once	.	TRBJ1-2	CASSLKAGLNHGYTF	TGTGCCAGCAGTTTAAAGGCAGGGTTAAACCATGGCTACACCTTC
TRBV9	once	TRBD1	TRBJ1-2	CASSVEGRGNYGYTF	TGTGCCAGCAGCGTAGAGGGCAGGGGGAACTATGGCTACACCTTC
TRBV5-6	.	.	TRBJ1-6	CASSLPRTEGSPLHF	TGTGCCAGCAGCTTGCCCCGGACAGAAGGGTCACCCCTCCACTTT
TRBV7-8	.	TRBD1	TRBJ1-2	CASSFPDRGENGYTF	TGTGCCAGCAGCTTCCCCGACAGGGGGGAGAATGGCTACACCTTC
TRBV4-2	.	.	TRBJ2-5	CASSQSWLPQETQYF	TGTGCCAGCAGCCAATCATGGCTCCCACAAGAGACCCAGTACTTC
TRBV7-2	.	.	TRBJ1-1	CASSLGGRDTEAFF	TGTGCCAGCAGCTTAGGAGGTCGGGACACTGAAGCTTTCTTT
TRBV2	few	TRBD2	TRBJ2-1	CASSEGLAGYNEQFF	TGTGCCAGCAGTGAAGGTTTAGCGGGGTACAATGAGCAGTTCTTC